The rows below give T cell receptor beta chains drawn from one sample of a study of Ad26.COV2.S vaccination and SARS-CoV-2 variants. Assay: immunoSEQ multiplex PCR; the TCRdb copy retains only in-frame clones and omits some. This sample has hundreds of thousands of clones, with approximately 88% found just once. Here the sequenced sample was peripheral blood, taken in a trial of Ad26.COV2.S vaccine versus placebo. These receptors came from a person between 18 and 65 years old who received the Ad26.COV2.S COVID-19 vaccine or a placebo. Each CDR3 is given with its conserved first and last residue. A D gene is named only where the DNA matches it firmly. A clone size is listed for some rows: how often the clone was seen (once, few, many), or a class if it is expanded.

size	D	V	J	DNA	CDR3
NA	NA	TRBV6-6	TRBJ1-2	TGTGCCAGCAGCCCTCAGTCCTATGGCTACACCTTC	CASSPQSYGYTF
once	NA	TRBV6-6	TRBJ1-5	TGTGCCAGCAAGCCGGGTTTTAGCAATCAGCCCCAGCATTTT	CASKPGFSNQPQHF
NA	TRBD2	TRBV3-1/TRBV3-2	TRBJ2-2	TGTGCCAGCAGCCGCTGGCCTCGACTAGCGGGGACCGGGGAGCTGTTTTTT	CASSRWPRLAGTGELFF
NA	NA	TRBV24-1	TRBJ1-2	TGTGCCACCAGTGACCGTACCGGGTATGGCTACACCTTC	CATSDRTGYGYTF
NA	NA	TRBV24-1	TRBJ2-2	TGTGCCACCAGTGATCTAGAGTTGAACACCGGGGAGCTGTTTTTT	CATSDLELNTGELFF
NA	NA	TRBV11-2	TRBJ2-7	TGTGCCAGCAGCTTAGGGTCTCCCAGAGGCTACGAGCAGTACTTC	CASSLGSPRGYEQYF
NA	TRBD2	TRBV30	TRBJ2-6	TGTGCCCACAGGGTAACGGGAGGGGGATCTGGGGCCAACGTCCTGACTTTC	CAHRVTGGGSGANVLTF
NA	TRBD2	TRBV5-5	TRBJ2-1	TGTGCCAGCAGCTTGGCGGGGGGTGAGCAGTTCTTC	CASSLAGGEQFF
NA	TRBD1	TRBV6-5	TRBJ1-2	TGTGCCACGGGACAGGGTTATGGCTACACCTTC	CATGQGYGYTF
NA	TRBD1	TRBV7-8	TRBJ2-3	TGTGCCAGCAGCTTGGGACAGGGAGTAGATACGCAGTATTTT	CASSLGQGVDTQYF
NA	NA	TRBV7-9	TRBJ1-1	TGTGCCAGCAGCTTAAGGGGCCCAGGGGACACTGAAGCTTTCTTT	CASSLRGPGDTEAFF
NA	TRBD2	TRBV7-8	TRBJ2-1	TGTGCCAGCAGCTTAGATAGCGGGGGGGCCTACAATGAGCAGTTCTTC	CASSLDSGGAYNEQFF
NA	NA	TRBV6-5	TRBJ2-3	TGTGCCAGCAGGGCTGCTAGCGCAGATACGCAGTATTTT	CASRAASADTQYF
NA	NA	TRBV27	TRBJ2-7	TGTGCCACCAGTGCCACCACGACTGGGGAGCAGTACTTC	CATSATTTGEQYF
NA	TRBD2	TRBV29-1	TRBJ2-1	TGCAGCGTTGAAGTTTCTAGCGGGAGCGATGAGCAGTTCTTC	CSVEVSSGSDEQFF
NA	TRBD1	TRBV10-3	TRBJ1-2	TGTGCCAGCAAAAACGACAGGGGACACTATGGCTACACCTTC	CASKNDRGHYGYTF
once	TRBD1	TRBV6-5	TRBJ2-4	TGTGCCAGTGGCGGGACAGGGGCGAACATTCAGTACTTC	CASGGTGANIQYF
NA	NA	TRBV5-5	TRBJ1-1	TGTGCCAGCAGCTTGTTGGTTAGGGGGAACACTGAAGCTTTCTTT	CASSLLVRGNTEAFF
NA	NA	TRBV7-9	TRBJ1-6	TGTGCCAGCAGCTTAGAGTGGAATTCACCCCTCCACTTT	CASSLEWNSPLHF
NA	TRBD1	TRBV6-5	TRBJ2-7	TGTGCCAGCGGACTGGGACAGCCTAGAGAGCAGTACTTC	CASGLGQPREQYF
NA	NA	TRBV18	TRBJ2-7	TGTGCCAGCTCACCACCGGGACCGTACGAGCAGTACTTC	CASSPPGPYEQYF
NA	TRBD2	TRBV5-1	TRBJ2-3	TGCGCCAGCAGCTTCAGCCCTAACCGCGGGAGTGAAGTCACAGATACGCAGTATTTT	CASSFSPNRGSEVTDTQYF
NA	NA	TRBV20-1	TRBJ2-7	TGCAGTGCTAGTATGTCCAGGGGAACCTACGAGCAGTACTTC	CSASMSRGTYEQYF
NA	TRBD2	TRBV7-3	TRBJ2-3	TGTGCCAGCAGCCGGACTAGCGGGCGGGTGGATACGCAGTATTTT	CASSRTSGRVDTQYF
NA	NA	TRBV27	TRBJ2-5	TGTGCCAGCAGTCCCATACAGGGAGAGAGGGAGACCCAGTACTTC	CASSPIQGERETQYF
NA	TRBD1	TRBV10-2	TRBJ1-5	TGCGCCAGCAGCGGAACGTTAACCTTGGACAGGGCATATCAGCCCCAGCATTTT	CASSGTLTLDRAYQPQHF
NA	NA	TRBV11-1	TRBJ2-7	TGTGCCAGCAGCTTTGACGGGACACCTTCCTACGAGCAGTACTTC	CASSFDGTPSYEQYF
NA	NA	TRBV10-1	TRBJ1-1	TGCGCCAGCAGCCGTCAGGGACAAACTGAAGCTTTCTTT	CASSRQGQTEAFF
NA	NA	TRBV24-1	TRBJ2-5	TGTGCCACCAAGGACCACGTATCAGAGGCCCAGTACTTC	CATKDHVSEAQYF
NA	TRBD1	TRBV11-2	TRBJ1-5	TGTGCCAGCAGCCGGGGGACAGGGGTCAATCAGCCCCAGCATTTT	CASSRGTGVNQPQHF